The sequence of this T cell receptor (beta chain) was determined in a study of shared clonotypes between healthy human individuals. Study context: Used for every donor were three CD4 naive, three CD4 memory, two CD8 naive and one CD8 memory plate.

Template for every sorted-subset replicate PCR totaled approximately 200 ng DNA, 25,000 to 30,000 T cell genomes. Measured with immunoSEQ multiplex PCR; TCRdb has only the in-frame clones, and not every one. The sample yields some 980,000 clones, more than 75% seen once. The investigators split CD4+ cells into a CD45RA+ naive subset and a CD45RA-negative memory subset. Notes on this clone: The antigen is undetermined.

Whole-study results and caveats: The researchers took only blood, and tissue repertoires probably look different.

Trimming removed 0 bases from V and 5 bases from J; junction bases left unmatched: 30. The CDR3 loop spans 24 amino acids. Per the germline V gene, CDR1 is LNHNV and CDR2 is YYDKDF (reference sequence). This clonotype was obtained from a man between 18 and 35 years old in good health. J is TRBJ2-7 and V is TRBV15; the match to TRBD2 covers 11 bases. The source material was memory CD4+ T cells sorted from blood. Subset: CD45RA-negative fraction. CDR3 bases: TGTGCCACCAGCAGAGATAGAAACAGGGCAGGACGAGGCCTACTAGCGGGAGACCGGGACGAGCAGTACTTC. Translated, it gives CATSRDRNRAGRGLLAGDRDEQYF. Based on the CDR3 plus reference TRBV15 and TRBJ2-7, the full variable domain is DAMVIQNPRYQVTQFGKPVTLSCSQTLNHNVMYWYQQKSSQAPKLLFHYYDKDFNNEADTPDNFQSRRPNTSFCFLDIRSPGLGDTAMYLCATSRDRNRAGRGLLAGDRDEQYFGPGTRLTVT.